The 11 T cell receptor beta chains presented below share a single source sample, sequenced in a study of radiation and T cells in renal cell carcinoma. Repertoires were generated with immunoSEQ multiplex PCR, while TCRdb's copy carries only in-frame clones and drops some. The sample carries about 58,000 clones, about 80% recorded once. Stated time point: blood 2 weeks post-SBRT. Treatment indicated: 15 Gy SBRT to primary tumor, nephrectomy 4 weeks later. Material: blood, obtained from a patient whose treatment included radiotherapy and nephrectomy. The receptors shown here come from a man in his 60s with renal cell carcinoma.

The V call is TRBV19, the J call TRBJ1-2, with TRBD1 matching 8 bases. The CDR3 has 11 residues. Germline-derived CDR1 and CDR2 are LNHDA and SQIVND (reference sequence). CDR3 amino acids: CAGRGPYGYTF. The CDR3 DNA follows: TGTGCGGGCAGGGGGCCCTATGGCTACACCTTC.

This chain uses TRBV19 with TRBJ2-2; 7 nucleotides align to TRBD2. V gave up 4 bases and J gave up 1 base; unmatched junction bases: 6. This CDR3 contains 16 residues. Germline CDR1 and CDR2: LNHDA and SQIVND (reference sequence). The CDR3 DNA reads TGTGCCAGTAGTACGGGGACTACCGAGAACACCGGGGAGCTGTTTTTT. It codes for CASSTGTTENTGELFF.

The chain carries TRBV15 and TRBJ2-3; D is undetermined. The V gene's germline CDR1 is LNHNV and CDR2 YYDKDF (reference sequence). The CDR3 sequence is 15 residues long. The V gene lost 1 base and the J gene lost 2 bases, with 10 bases spanning the gap. CDR3 sequence: CATSRGDLATDTQYF. The CDR3, as DNA: TGTGCCACCAGCAGAGGGGATTTGGCCACAGATACGCAGTATTTT.

The chain recombines TRBV20-1 with TRBJ2-4; D uncertain. Trimming removed 8 bases from V and 4 bases from J, with 6 bases in between. CDR1 is DFQATT, CDR2 SNEGSKA, per germline (reference sequence). The CDR3 contains 10 residues. The CDR3 region has the DNA TGCAGTACCCGAAAAAACATTCAGTACTTC. Amino acid sequence: CSTRKNIQYF.

The gene calls are TRBV12-5 and TRBJ2-7; either TRBD1 or TRBD2 may fit D (5 bases each). With 1 base removed from V and 1 base from J, the gap between germline ends came to 14 bases. The CDR3 runs 16 residues. Per germline, CDR1 LGHNT and CDR2 FRNRAP. CDR3 sequence (DNA): TGTGCTAGTGGTTTGGACGGGACCAACCCTTCCTACGAGCAGTACTTC. Translation: CASGLDGTNPSYEQYF.

The J gene is TRBJ1-4, the V gene TRBV19; 9 nucleotides line up with TRBD1. The CDR3 runs to 15 residues. J was trimmed by 7 bases and V by 6 bases; bases with no gene match: 9. Germline lookup yields CDR1 LNHDA and CDR2 SQIVND (reference sequence). This CDR3 is CASRLTGGWGEKLFF. The CDR3 coding sequence is TGTGCCAGTAGGCTAACAGGGGGCTGGGGTGAAAAACTGTTTTTT.

The chain is built from TRBV29-1 and TRBJ1-2; weak D call: TRBD1 (5 bases). The germline V gene encodes CDR1 SQVTM and CDR2 ANQGSEA. The CDR3 spans 14 residues. V was shortened by 0 bases and J by 8 bases, with 16 bases between the two germline ends. The CDR3 bases are TGCAGCGTTGAAGATGGGACGGCAGGGAGAGGCTACACCTTC. It yields the protein CSVEDGTAGRGYTF. The variable domain in full, completed from reference TRBV29-1 and TRBJ1-2, reads SAVISQKPSRDICQRGTSLTIQCQVDSQVTMMFWYRQQPGQSLTLIATANQGSEATYESGFVIDKFPISRPNLTFSTLTVSNMSPEDSSIYLCSVEDGTAGRGYTFGSGTRLTVV.

The gene calls are TRBV30 and TRBJ1-1, with D perhaps matching TRBD1 (6 bases). Germline CDR1 and CDR2: GTSNPN and SVGIG (reference sequence). The CDR3 spans 14 residues. Trimming took 4 bases from V and 4 from J, leaving 16 bases between them. The CDR3 DNA sequence: TGTGCCTGGATCATCATGCCAGGGGCCACTGAAGCTTTCTTT. The encoded protein is CAWIIMPGATEAFF. Using reference TRBV30 and TRBJ1-1 for the parts outside the CDR3, the full variable domain is SQTIHQWPATLVQPVGSPLSLECTVEGTSNPNLYWYRQAAGRGLQLLFYSVGIGQISSEVPQNLSASRPQDRQFILSSKKLLLSDSGFYLCAWIIMPGATEAFFGQGTRLTVV.

The V call is TRBV18, the J call TRBJ1-2; D ambiguous. Germline-derived CDR1 and CDR2 are KGHSH and LQKENI. The CDR3 consists of 14 residues. The germline V and J ends were trimmed by 5 bases and 2 bases, with 12 bases remaining between them. The CDR3 sequence is CASSSQTSNYGYTF. CDR3 DNA: TGTGCCAGCTCATCCCAGACTTCGAACTATGGCTACACCTTC.

This clone was picked up one time. This chain links TRBV5-6 with TRBJ1-5; the D gene is possibly TRBD1 (5 bases). This CDR3 is 15 amino acids long. CDR1 is SGHDT and CDR2 is YYEEEE in the germline V gene. The germline V and J ends were trimmed by 0 bases and 0 bases, with 7 bases remaining between them. The CDR3 DNA follows: TGTGCCAGCAGCTTGGGGGGGTATAGCAATCAGCCCCAGCATTTT. Translated, it gives CASSLGGYSNQPQHF.

This chain uses TRBV18 with TRBJ1-2; 8 nucleotides align to TRBD1. This CDR3 has 14 residues. The germline V gene encodes CDR1 KGHSH and CDR2 LQKENI. The J segment lost 4 bases and the V segment lost 6 bases, leaving 7 bases of the junction unmatched. Written as DNA, the CDR3 is TGTGCCAGCTCTCCGACAGGGGACCTCTATGGCTACACCTTC. This translates into CASSPTGDLYGYTF.